One sample yielded the 12 T cell receptor beta chains listed below, sequenced in a study of shared clonotypes between healthy human individuals. TCRdb keeps only in-frame clones here, not all; method: immunoSEQ multiplex PCR. Of about 600,000 clones listed, around 97% are singletons. The sample consisted of naive CD4+ T cells sorted from blood. The subset denotes: CD45RA+ positively selected. These receptor sequences come from a woman aged 30 to 39 in good health.

The table lists this clone with a count of one. The chain employs TRBV7-2 and TRBJ2-7; TRBD1 is a possible D gene (7 bases). CDR3 length equals 13 residues. Germline-derived CDR1 and CDR2 are SGHTA and FQGNSA. V lost 7 bases, J lost 7 bases, and 17 bases lay in between. The DNA of the CDR3 is TGTGCCAGCACCCGTCTCAGGGGGAGGGAGCAGTACTTC. It yields the protein CASTRLRGREQYF.

The rearrangement uses TRBV29-1 and TRBJ2-5; no clear D. Germline CDR1 SQVTM, CDR2 ANQGSEA. The CDR3 has 13 amino acids. Trimming took off 7 bases at V and 2 bases at J, with 14 bases between the two ends. CDR3 sequence reads: CSALGWQQETQYF. DNA of the CDR3: TGCAGCGCCCTAGGGTGGCAGCAAGAGACCCAGTACTTC.

The chain links TRBV4-1 to TRBJ1-3, with TRBD1 matching 9 bases. The CDR3 contains 18 residues. With V trimmed by 4 bases and J by 0 bases, 10 bases remained unmatched. Germline V gene data show CDR1 as MGHRA and CDR2 as YSYEKL. The DNA for the CDR3 is TGCGCCAGCAGCCGAGGACAGGGGCCCCACCTCTCTGGAAACACCATATATTTT. Translation gives CASSRGQGPHLSGNTIYF.

J is TRBJ2-2 and V is TRBV11-1; 10 nucleotides agree with TRBD1. The CDR3 sequence is 15 residues long. Per germline, CDR1 SGHAT and CDR2 FQDESV (reference sequence). V was clipped by 6 bases and J by 4 bases; unmatched bases: 5. The CDR3 protein is CASRSRTGGTGELFF. In DNA form, the CDR3 reads TGTGCCAGCAGATCTAGGACAGGGGGCACCGGGGAGCTGTTTTTT.

This chain joins TRBV5-1 and TRBJ2-1; a possible D gene is TRBD2 (5 bases). V was shortened by 2 bases and J by 9 bases, with 9 bases between the two germline ends. The CDR3 loop spans 12 amino acids. The germline gives CDR1 SGHRS, CDR2 YFSETQ. The CDR3 coding sequence is TGCGCCAGCAGCTTTACTGAGGGTGAGCAGTTCTTC. Its protein is CASSFTEGEQFF.

V usage is TRBV11-2 and J usage is TRBJ2-5; 13 nucleotides line up with TRBD2. In germline, CDR1 is SGHAT, CDR2 FQNNGV. V gave up 5 bases and J gave up 5 bases; unmatched junction bases: 11. The CDR3 loop spans 17 amino acids. This CDR3 reads CASSPRTGTSGTETQYF. For the CDR3, the DNA is TGTGCCAGCAGCCCTCGAACCGGGACTAGCGGGACGGAGACCCAGTACTTC.

The V gene is TRBV6-1, the J gene TRBJ1-3; weak D call: TRBD1 (5 bases). With 4 bases removed from V and 0 bases from J, the gap between germline ends came to 13 bases. CDR3 length: 16 residues. Germline CDR1 and CDR2: MNHNS and SASEGT. In nucleotides, the CDR3 is TGTGCCAGCAGTGCATCCCCGAGGGGCTCTGGAAACACCATATATTTT. Its protein product is CASSASPRGSGNTIYF.

The chain has TRBV19 and TRBJ1-2, with 8 bases matching TRBD1. This CDR3 has 13 amino acids. V gave up 10 bases and J gave up 3 bases; unmatched junction bases: 7. The germline CDR1 and CDR2 sequences are LNHDA and SQIVND (reference sequence). The CDR3 spells CAISQGADYGYTF. CDR3 sequence (DNA): TGTGCCATAAGTCAGGGGGCGGACTATGGCTACACCTTC.

This clone was detected a few times. The chain employs TRBV28 and TRBJ1-2, with D uncertain. The CDR3 is 12 amino acids. Germline assignment: CDR1 MDHEN and CDR2 SYDVKM. Trimming cost V 1 base and J 5 bases, with 5 bases left between them. The DNA of the CDR3 is TGTGCCAGCAGTTTATCTGAGTATGGCTACACCTTC. Translated: CASSLSEYGYTF.

The V gene is TRBV5-1, the J gene TRBJ2-2; no definite D call. The CDR3 is made up of 15 amino acids. Trimming took off 6 bases at V and 6 bases at J, with 18 bases between the two ends. Germline V gene data show CDR1 as SGHRS and CDR2 as YFSETQ. For the CDR3, the DNA is TGCGCCAGCACCGAGTCCAGTAACGACGCCGGGGAGCTGTTTTTT. It specifies CASTESSNDAGELFF.

J is TRBJ2-2 and V is TRBV7-6; D might be TRBD1 or TRBD2, each matching 5 bases. CDR1 is SGHVS and CDR2 is FNYEAQ in the germline V gene. The V end was cut by 2 bases, the J end by 6 bases, with 16 bases between. The CDR3 runs 16 residues. The CDR3 here is CASSLSPGPRAGELFF. The CDR3 nucleotides read TGTGCCAGCAGCTTATCGCCGGGGCCTAGGGCCGGGGAGCTGTTTTTT.

This chain uses TRBV9 with TRBJ2-7; TRBD2 agrees at 8 bases. The trim removed 4 bases at V and 5 bases at J, leaving 11 bases unmatched. This CDR3 has 15 amino acids. Germline CDR1 and CDR2: SGDLS and YYNGEE. CDR3 protein: CASSSSWGSGNEQYF. The CDR3, as DNA: TGTGCCAGCAGCTCTAGTTGGGGTAGCGGGAACGAGCAGTACTTC.